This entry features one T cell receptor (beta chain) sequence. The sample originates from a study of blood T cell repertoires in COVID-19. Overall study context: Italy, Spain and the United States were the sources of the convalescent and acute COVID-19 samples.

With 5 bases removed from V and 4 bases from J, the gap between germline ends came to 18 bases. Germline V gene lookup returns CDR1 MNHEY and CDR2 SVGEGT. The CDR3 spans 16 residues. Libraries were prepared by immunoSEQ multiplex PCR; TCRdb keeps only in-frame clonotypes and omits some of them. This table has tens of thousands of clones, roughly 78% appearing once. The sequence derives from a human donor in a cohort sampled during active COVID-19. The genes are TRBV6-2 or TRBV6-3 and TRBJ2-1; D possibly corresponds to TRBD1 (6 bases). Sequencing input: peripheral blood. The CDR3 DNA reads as TGTGCCAGCAGTCTCCAGACAGGTTGGGCTTACAATGAGCAGTTCTTC. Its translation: CASSLQTGWAYNEQFF.